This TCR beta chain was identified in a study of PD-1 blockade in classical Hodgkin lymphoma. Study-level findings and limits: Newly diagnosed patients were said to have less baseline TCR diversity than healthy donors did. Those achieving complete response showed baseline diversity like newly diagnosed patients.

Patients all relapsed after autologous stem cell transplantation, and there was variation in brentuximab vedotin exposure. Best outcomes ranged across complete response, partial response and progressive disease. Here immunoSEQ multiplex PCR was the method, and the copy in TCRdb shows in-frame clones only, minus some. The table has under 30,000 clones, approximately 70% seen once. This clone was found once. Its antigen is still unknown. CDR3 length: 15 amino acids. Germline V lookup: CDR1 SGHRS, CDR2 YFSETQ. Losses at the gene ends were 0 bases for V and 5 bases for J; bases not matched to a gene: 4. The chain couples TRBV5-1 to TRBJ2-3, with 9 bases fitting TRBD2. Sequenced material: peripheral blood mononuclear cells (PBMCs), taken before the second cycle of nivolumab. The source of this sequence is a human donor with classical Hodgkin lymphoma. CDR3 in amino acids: CASSLGLAGEDTQYF. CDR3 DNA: TGCGCCAGCAGCTTGGGTTTAGCGGGGGAAGATACGCAGTATTTT.